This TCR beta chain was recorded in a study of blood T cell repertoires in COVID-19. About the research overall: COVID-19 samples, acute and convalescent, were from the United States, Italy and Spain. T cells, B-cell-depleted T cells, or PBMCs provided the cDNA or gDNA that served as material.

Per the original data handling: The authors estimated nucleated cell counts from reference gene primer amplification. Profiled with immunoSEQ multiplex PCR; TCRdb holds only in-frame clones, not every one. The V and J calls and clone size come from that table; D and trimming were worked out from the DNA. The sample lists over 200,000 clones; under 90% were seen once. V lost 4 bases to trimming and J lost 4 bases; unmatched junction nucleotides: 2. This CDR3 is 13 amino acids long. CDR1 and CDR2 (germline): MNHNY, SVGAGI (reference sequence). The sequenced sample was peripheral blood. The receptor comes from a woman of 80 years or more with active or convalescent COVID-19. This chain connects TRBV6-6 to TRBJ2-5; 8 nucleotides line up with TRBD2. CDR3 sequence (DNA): TGTGCCAGCAGTTTAGCGGGGACAGAGACCCAGTACTTC. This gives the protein CASSLAGTETQYF.